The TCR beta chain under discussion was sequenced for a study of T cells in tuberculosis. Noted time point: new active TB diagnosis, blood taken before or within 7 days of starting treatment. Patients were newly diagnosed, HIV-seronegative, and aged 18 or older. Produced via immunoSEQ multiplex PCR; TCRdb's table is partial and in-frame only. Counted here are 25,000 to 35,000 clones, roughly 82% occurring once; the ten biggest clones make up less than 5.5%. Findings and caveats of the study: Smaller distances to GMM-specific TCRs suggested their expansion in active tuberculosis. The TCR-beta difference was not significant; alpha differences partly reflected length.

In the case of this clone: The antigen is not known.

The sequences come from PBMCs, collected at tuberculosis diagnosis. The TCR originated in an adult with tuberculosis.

The CDR3 DNA sequence: TGTGCCAGCAGTTCCGGGACAGGCGATTACGAGCAGTACTTC. Amino acid sequence: CASSSGTGDYEQYF. The chain joins TRBV27 to TRBJ2-7, with 8 bases lining up with TRBD1. With 4 bases clipped from V and 4 bases from J, the junction kept 6 bases outside the gene matches. The CDR3 length is 14 residues. From germline, CDR1 is MNHEY and CDR2 SMNVEV (reference sequence).